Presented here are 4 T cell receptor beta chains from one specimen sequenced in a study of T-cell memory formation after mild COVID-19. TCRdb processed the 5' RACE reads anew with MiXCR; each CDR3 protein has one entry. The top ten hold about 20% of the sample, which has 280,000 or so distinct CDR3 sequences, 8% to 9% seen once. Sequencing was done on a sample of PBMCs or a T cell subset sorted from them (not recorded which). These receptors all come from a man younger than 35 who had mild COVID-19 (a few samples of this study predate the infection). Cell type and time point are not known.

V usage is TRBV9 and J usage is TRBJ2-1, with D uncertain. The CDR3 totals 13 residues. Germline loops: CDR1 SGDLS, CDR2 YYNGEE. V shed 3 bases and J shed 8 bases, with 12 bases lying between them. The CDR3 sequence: CASSAPRSYEQFF. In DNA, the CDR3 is TGTGCCAGCAGCGCCCCCAGGAGTTATGAGCAGTTCTTC.

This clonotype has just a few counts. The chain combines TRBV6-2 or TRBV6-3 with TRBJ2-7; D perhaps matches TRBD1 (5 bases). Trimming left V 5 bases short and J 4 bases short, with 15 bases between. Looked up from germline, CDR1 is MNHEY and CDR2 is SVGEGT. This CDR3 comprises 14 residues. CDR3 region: CASSPLEQDYEQYV. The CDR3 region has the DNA TGTGCCAGCAGTCCTCTCGAACAGGATTACGAGCAGTACGTC.

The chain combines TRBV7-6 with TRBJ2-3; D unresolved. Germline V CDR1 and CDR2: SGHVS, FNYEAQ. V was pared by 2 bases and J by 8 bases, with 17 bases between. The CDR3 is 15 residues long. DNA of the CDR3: TGTGCCAGCAGCTTACAGATCACGCCTCGCTCTACGCAGTATTTT. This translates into CASSLQITPRSTQYF.

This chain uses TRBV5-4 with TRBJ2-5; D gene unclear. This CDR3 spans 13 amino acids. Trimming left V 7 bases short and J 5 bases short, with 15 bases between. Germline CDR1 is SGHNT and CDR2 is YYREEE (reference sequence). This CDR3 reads CASARPPEETQYF. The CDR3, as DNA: TGTGCCAGCGCGAGGCCCCCCGAGGAGACCCAGTACTTC.